This T cell receptor beta chain was found in a study of control samples from healthy donors and cancer patients. Profiled with immunoSEQ multiplex PCR; TCRdb holds only in-frame clones, not every one. There are 150,000 to 200,000 clones in the sample; less than 95% occur only once, and about 14% lies in the top ten. This clone appeared once. Material for sequencing was PBMCs. The sequence was obtained from a man aged 55-75 years with colorectal cancer.

The CDR3 sequence is CASSPIVLLRDRGYEQYF. In DNA, the CDR3 is TGTGCCAGCAGCCCTATTGTATTGCTCCGGGACCGTGGCTACGAGCAGTACTTC. The genes are TRBV7-2 and TRBJ2-7; D tentatively reads TRBD1 or TRBD2 (5 bases each). The CDR3 has 18 amino acids. Trimming took 5 bases from V and 3 from J, leaving 26 bases between them. The V gene's germline CDR1 is SGHTA and CDR2 FQGNSA.